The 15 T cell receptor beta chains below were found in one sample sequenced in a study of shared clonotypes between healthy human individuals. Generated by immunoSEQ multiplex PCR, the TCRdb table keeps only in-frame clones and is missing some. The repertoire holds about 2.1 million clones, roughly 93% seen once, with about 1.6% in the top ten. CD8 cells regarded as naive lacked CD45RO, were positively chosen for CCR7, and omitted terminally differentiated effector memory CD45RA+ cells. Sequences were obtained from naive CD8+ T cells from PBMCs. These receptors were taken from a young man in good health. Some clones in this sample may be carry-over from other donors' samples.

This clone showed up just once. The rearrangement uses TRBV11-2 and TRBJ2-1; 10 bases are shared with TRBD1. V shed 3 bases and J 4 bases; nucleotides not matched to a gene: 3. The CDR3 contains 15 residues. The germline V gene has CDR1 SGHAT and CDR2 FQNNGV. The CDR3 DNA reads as TGTGCCAGCAGCTTGTGGGACAGGGGTTACAATGAGCAGTTCTTC. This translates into CASSLWDRGYNEQFF.

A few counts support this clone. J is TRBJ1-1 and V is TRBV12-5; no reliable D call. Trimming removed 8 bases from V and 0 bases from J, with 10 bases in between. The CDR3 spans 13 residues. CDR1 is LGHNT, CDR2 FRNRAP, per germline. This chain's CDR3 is CASLGSMNTEAFF. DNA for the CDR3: TGTGCTAGTCTCGGGAGCATGAACACTGAAGCTTTCTTT.

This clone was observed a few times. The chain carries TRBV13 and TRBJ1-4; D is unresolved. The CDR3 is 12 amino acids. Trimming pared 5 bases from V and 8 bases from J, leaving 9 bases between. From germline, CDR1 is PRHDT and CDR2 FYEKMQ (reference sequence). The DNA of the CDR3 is TGTGCCAGCAGCCGCGGGCCCGAAAAACTGTTTTTT. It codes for CASSRGPEKLFF. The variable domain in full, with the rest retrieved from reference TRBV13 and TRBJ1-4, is AAGVIQSPRHLIKEKRETATLKCYPIPRHDTVYWYQQGPGQDPQFLISFYEKMQSDKGSIPDRFSAQQFSDYHSELNMSSLELGDSALYFCASSRGPEKLFFGSGTQLSVL.

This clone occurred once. The CDR3 sequence is CASSQARDGYTF. The CDR3 coding sequence is TGCGCCAGCAGCCAAGCAAGGGATGGCTACACCTTC. The chain couples TRBV4-1 to TRBJ1-2; D uncertain. Germline V CDR1 and CDR2: MGHRA, YSYEKL. The CDR3 is made up of 12 amino acids. V dropped 1 base and J dropped 6 bases, with 6 bases sitting between them.

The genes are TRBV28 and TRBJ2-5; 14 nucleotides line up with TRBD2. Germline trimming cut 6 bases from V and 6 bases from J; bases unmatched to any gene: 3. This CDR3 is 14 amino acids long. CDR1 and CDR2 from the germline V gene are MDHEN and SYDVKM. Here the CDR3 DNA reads TGTGCCAGCAGCGGGACTAGCGGGAGCCAGACCCAGTACTTC. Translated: CASSGTSGSQTQYF. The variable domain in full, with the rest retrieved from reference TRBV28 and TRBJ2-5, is DVKVTQSSRYLVKRTGEKVFLECVQDMDHENMFWYRQDPGLGLRLIYFSYDVKMKEKGDIPEGYSVSREKKERFSLILESASTNQTSMYLCASSGTSGSQTQYFGPGTRLLVL.

The DNA for the CDR3 is TGTGCCAGCAGCTTGGCTAGGCCTTCCGGGGAGCTGTTTTTT. It is translated as CASSLARPSGELFF. V and J are TRBV5-6 and TRBJ2-2; the D is unclear. This CDR3 spans 14 amino acids. From germline, CDR1 is SGHDT and CDR2 YYEEEE. V lost 0 bases and J 6 bases, leaving 9 bases between the germline ends.

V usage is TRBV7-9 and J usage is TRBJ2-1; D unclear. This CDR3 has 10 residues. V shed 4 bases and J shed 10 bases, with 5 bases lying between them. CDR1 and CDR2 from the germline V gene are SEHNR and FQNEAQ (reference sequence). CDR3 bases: TGTGCCAGCAGCTCTACCGAGCAGTTCTTC. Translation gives CASSSTEQFF.

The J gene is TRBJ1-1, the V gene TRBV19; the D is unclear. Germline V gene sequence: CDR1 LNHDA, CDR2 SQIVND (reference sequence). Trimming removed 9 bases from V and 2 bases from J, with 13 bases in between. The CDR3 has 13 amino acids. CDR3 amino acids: CASHGPPNTEAFF. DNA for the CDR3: TGTGCCAGCCACGGACCGCCAAACACTGAAGCTTTCTTT.

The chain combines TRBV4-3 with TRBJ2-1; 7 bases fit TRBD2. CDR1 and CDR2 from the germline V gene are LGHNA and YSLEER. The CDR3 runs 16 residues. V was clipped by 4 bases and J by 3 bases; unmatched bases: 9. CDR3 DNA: TGCGCCAGCAGCCGAGATACTAGCGCCATCTACAATGAGCAGTTCTTC. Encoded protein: CASSRDTSAIYNEQFF.

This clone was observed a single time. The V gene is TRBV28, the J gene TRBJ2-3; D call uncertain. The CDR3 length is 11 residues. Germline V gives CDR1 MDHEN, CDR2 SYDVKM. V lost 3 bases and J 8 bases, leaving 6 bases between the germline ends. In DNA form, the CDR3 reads TGTGCCAGCAGTTTCACCGCTACGCAGTATTTT. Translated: CASSFTATQYF.

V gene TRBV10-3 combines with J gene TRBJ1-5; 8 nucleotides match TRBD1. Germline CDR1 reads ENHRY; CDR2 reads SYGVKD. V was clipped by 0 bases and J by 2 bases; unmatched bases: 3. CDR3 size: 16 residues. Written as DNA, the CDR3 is TGTGCCATCAGTGAGTCGACAGGGGTGGGCAATCAGCCCCAGCATTTT. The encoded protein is CAISESTGVGNQPQHF.

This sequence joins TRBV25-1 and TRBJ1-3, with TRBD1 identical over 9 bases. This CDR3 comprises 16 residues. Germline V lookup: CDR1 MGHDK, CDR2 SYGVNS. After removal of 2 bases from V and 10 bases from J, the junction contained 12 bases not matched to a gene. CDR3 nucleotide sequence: TGTGCCAGCAGTGAACCGGCAGGAACAGGGGGCGATACCATATATTTT. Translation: CASSEPAGTGGDTIYF. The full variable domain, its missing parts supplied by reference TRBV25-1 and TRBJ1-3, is EADIYQTPRYLVIGTGKKITLECSQTMGHDKMYWYQQDPGMELHLIHYSYGVNSTEKGDLSSESTVSRIRTEHFPLTLESARPSHTSQYLCASSEPAGTGGDTIYFGEGSWLTVV.

This chain's CDR3 is CASSFIGIRGGTNEKLFF. The CDR3 DNA sequence: TGTGCCAGCAGTTTTATAGGGATACGAGGGGGCACTAATGAAAAACTGTTTTTT. V is TRBV27 and J is TRBJ1-4; 7 positions match TRBD1. Losses at the gene ends were 3 bases for V and 2 bases for J; bases not matched to a gene: 12. From germline, CDR1 is MNHEY and CDR2 SMNVEV (reference sequence). The CDR3 has 18 amino acids.

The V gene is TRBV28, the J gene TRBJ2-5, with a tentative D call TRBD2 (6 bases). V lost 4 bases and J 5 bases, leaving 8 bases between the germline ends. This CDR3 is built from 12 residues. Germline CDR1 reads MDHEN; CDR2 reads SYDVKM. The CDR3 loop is CASSSGRETQYF. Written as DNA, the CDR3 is TGTGCCAGCAGTTCAGGGAGGGAGACCCAGTACTTC.

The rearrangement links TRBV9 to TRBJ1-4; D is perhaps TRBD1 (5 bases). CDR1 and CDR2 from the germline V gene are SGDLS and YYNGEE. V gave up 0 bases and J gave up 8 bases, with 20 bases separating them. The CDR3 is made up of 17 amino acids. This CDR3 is CASSVAGRGRVNEKLFF. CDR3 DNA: TGTGCCAGCAGCGTAGCAGGTCGTGGCAGGGTTAACGAAAAACTGTTTTTT.